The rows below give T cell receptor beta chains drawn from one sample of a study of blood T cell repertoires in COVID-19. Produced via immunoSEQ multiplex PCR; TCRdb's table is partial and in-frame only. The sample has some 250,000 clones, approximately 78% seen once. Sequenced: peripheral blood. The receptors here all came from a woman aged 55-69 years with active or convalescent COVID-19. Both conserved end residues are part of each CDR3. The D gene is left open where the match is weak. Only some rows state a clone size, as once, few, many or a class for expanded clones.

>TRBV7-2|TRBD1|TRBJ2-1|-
CASSFVGQGAGEQFF
TGTGCCAGCAGCTTCGTGGGCCAGGGGGCGGGTGAGCAGTTCTTC
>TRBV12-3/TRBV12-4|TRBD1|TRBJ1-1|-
CASSPTGGAFF
TGTGCCAGCAGTCCTACAGGGGGAGCTTTCTTT
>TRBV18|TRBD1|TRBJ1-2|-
CASSLRDRDYGYTF
TGTGCCAGCTCACTACGGGACAGGGACTATGGCTACACCTTC
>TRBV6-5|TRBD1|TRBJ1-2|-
CASSYSRQGAGYGYTF
TGTGCCAGCAGTTACTCCCGACAGGGGGCGGGCTATGGCTACACCTTC
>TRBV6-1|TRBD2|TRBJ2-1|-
CASSDPTSGGWNEQFF
TGTGCCAGCAGTGACCCAACTAGCGGGGGGTGGAATGAGCAGTTCTTC
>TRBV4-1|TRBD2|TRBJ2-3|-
CASSQETSGGRTDTQYF
TGCGCCAGCAGCCAAGAGACTAGCGGGGGCCGCACAGATACGCAGTATTTT
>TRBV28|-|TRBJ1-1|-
CASTRRTRNTEAFF
TGTGCCAGCACACGCCGGACAAGGAACACTGAAGCTTTCTTT
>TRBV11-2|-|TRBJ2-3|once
CASSPAGGLGYF
TGTGCCAGCAGCCCGGCAGGCGGGCTTGGGTATTTT
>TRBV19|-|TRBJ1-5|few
CASSNILAGHPNQPQHF
TGTGCCAGTAGTAATATCCTGGCAGGTCATCCTAATCAGCCCCAGCATTTT
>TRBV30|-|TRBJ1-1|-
CAWTTGHLNTEAFF
TGTGCCTGGACCACAGGACATCTGAACACTGAAGCTTTCTTT
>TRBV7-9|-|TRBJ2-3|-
CASSLMSGATDTQYF
TGTGCCAGCAGCTTAATGTCGGGAGCAACAGATACGCAGTATTTT
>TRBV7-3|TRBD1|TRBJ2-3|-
CASSLTWTGGPDTQYF
TGTGCCAGCAGCTTAACGTGGACAGGGGGGCCAGATACGCAGTATTTT
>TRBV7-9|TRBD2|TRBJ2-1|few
CASSPRLALSSYNEQFF
TGTGCCAGCAGCCCCCGACTAGCCCTGAGCTCCTACAATGAGCAGTTCTTC
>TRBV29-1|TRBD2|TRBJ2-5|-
CSVSGGAETQYF
TGCAGCGTTAGCGGGGGGGCGGAGACCCAGTACTTC
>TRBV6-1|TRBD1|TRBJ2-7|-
CASSELGQGSYEQYF
TGTGCCAGCAGTGAACTCGGACAGGGGTCCTACGAGCAGTACTTC
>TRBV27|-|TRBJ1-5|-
CASSFTGLGNQPQHF
TGTGCCAGCAGTTTTACGGGTTTGGGCAATCAGCCCCAGCATTTT
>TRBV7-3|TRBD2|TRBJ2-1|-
CASSLTPSGVINEQFF
TGTGCCAGCAGCTTAACGCCTAGCGGGGTCATCAATGAGCAGTTCTTC
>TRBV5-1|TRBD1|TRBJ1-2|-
CASSPLGTDNYGYTF
TGCGCCAGCAGCCCACTCGGGACAGACAACTATGGCTACACCTTC
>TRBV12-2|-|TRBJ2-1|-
CASREYAGGLHPEQFF
TGTGCAAGTCGTGAATATGCGGGGGGCCTACATCCTGAGCAGTTCTTC
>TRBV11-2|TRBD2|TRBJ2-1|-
CASSFGLAGASYNEQFF
TGTGCCAGCAGCTTTGGACTAGCGGGGGCTTCATACAATGAGCAGTTCTTC
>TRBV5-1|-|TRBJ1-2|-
CASSLGQPNYGYTF
TGCGCCAGCAGCTTGGGACAGCCGAACTATGGCTACACCTTC
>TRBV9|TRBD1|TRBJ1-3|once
CASSQTGWESGNTIYF
TGTGCCAGCAGTCAGACAGGGTGGGAGTCTGGAAACACCATATATTTT
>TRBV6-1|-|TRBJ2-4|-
CASSEADTKNIQYF
TGTGCCAGCAGTGAAGCGGACACAAAAAACATTCAGTACTTC
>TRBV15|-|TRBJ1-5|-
CATSSSTQPQHF
TGTGCCACCAGCTCTTCAACACAGCCCCAGCATTTT
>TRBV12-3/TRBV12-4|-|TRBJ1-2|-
CASSFPGPGGYTF
TGTGCCAGCAGTTTTCCAGGTCCAGGTGGCTACACCTTC
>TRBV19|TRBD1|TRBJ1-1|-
CASTRTGGNTEAFF
TGTGCCAGTACCCGGACAGGGGGAAACACTGAAGCTTTCTTT
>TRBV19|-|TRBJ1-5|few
CASTVGGSNQPQHF
TGTGCCAGTACTGTAGGGGGTAGCAATCAGCCCCAGCATTTT
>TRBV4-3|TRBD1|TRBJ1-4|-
CASSLGQGEKLFF
TGCGCCAGCAGCCTTGGACAGGGTGAAAAACTGTTTTTT
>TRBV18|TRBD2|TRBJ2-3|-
CASSPPGLAGGHTDTQYF
TGTGCCAGCTCACCACCGGGACTAGCGGGGGGGCACACAGATACGCAGTATTTT
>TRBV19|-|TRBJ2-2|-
CASSIGLNTGELFF
TGTGCCAGTAGTATAGGCCTAAACACCGGGGAGCTGTTTTTT
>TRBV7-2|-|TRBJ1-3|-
CASSPSPYRGNTIYF
TGTGCCAGCAGCCCCTCCCCTTACAGGGGAAACACCATATATTTT
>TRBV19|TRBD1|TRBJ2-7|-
CASSIEGQGTSYEQYF
TGTGCCAGTAGTATAGAAGGACAGGGAACCTCCTACGAGCAGTACTTC
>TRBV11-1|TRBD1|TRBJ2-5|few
CASSGGTGGTETQYF
TGTGCCAGCAGCGGGGGGACAGGGGGCACAGAGACCCAGTACTTC
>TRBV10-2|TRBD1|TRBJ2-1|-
CATGGGTGKANEQFF
TGCGCCACCGGTGGGGGGACAGGGAAAGCCAATGAGCAGTTCTTC
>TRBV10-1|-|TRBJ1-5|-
CASTYNGGRDQPQHF
TGCGCCAGCACCTATAACGGAGGGCGGGATCAGCCCCAGCATTTT
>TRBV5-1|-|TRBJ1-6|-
CASSLEQGPDNSPLHF
TGCGCCAGCAGCTTGGAGCAGGGGCCCGATAATTCACCCCTCCACTTT
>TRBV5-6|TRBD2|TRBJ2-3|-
CASSLLAGGPSGDTQYF
TGTGCCAGCAGCTTGTTAGCGGGGGGGCCTTCGGGAGATACGCAGTATTTT
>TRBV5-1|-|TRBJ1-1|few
CASSLVGRGGNTEAFF
TGCGCCAGCAGCTTGGTGGGGAGGGGAGGCAACACTGAAGCTTTCTTT
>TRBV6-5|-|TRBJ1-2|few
CASSYGPQEGYTF
TGTGCCAGCAGTTACGGGCCCCAAGAAGGCTACACCTTC
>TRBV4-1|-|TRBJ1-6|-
CASSQDRGGYYNSPLHF
TGCGCCAGCAGCCAAGATCGTGGGGGCTATTATAATTCACCCCTCCACTTT
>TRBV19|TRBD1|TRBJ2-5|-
CASRPGQYKPETQYF
TGTGCCAGTAGACCGGGACAGTATAAACCAGAGACCCAGTACTTC
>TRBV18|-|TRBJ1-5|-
CASSTLDSYSNQPQHF
TGTGCCAGCTCAACACTGGACAGCTATAGCAATCAGCCCCAGCATTTT
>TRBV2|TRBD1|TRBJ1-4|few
CASSQGGRGIEKLFF
TGTGCCAGCAGTCAGGGGGGTCGTGGAATTGAAAAACTGTTTTTT
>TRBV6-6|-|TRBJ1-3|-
CASSLTGSSGNTIYF
TGTGCCAGCAGTTTGACAGGCAGCTCTGGAAACACCATATATTTT
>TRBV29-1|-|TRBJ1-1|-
CSANREGNTEAFF
TGCAGCGCCAACAGGGAGGGAAACACTGAAGCTTTCTTT
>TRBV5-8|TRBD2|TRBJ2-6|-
CASSLYGAGGSGANVLTF
TGTGCCAGCAGCTTGTACGGGGCGGGAGGCTCCGGGGCCAACGTCCTGACTTTC
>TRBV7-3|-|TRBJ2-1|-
CASSSQGNNEQFF
TGTGCCAGCAGCTCCCAGGGCAACAATGAGCAGTTCTTC
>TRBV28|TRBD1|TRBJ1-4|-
CASTPDRGDRNEKLFF
TGTGCCAGCACCCCGGACAGGGGAGACCGTAATGAAAAACTGTTTTTT
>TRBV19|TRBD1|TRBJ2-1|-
CASSIDGGQGRNEQFF
TGTGCCAGTAGTATAGATGGAGGACAGGGTCGCAATGAGCAGTTCTTC
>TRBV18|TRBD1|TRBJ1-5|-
CASSPGQGRGNQPQHF
TGTGCCAGCTCACCGGGACAGGGGAGAGGGAATCAGCCCCAGCATTTT
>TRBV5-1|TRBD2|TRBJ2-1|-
CASSRGLAGALNEQFF
TGCGCCAGCAGCCGGGGACTAGCGGGGGCCCTAAATGAGCAGTTCTTC